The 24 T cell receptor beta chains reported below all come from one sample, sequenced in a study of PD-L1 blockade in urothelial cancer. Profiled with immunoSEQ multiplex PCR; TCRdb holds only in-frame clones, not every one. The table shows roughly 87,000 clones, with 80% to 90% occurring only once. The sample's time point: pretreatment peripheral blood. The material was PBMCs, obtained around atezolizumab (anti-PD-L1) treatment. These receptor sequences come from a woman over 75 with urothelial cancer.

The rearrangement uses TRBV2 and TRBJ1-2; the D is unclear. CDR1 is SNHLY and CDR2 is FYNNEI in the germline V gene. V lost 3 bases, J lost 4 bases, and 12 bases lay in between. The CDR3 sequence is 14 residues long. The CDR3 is CASSEEAAFYGYTF. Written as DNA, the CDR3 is TGTGCCAGCAGTGAGGAGGCAGCCTTCTATGGCTACACCTTC.

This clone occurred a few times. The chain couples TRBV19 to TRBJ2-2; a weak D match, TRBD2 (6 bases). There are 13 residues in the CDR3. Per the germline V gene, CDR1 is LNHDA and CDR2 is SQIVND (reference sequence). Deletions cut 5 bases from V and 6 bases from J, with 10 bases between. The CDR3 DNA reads TGTGCCAGTAGTCTTTGGGGGGCCGGGGAGCTGTTTTTT. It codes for CASSLWGAGELFF.

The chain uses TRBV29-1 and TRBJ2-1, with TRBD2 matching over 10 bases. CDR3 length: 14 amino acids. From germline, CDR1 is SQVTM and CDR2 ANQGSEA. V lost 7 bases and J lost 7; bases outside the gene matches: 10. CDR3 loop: CSGGRAGGPNEQFF. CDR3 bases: TGCAGCGGGGGGAGAGCGGGAGGGCCAAATGAGCAGTTCTTC.

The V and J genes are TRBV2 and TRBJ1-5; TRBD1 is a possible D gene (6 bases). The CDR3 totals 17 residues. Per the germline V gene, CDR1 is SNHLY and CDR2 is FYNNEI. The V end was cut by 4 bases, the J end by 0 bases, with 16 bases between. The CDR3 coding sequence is TGTGCCAGCAGTGCAGGGGTCCCCAACAATAGCAATCAGCCCCAGCATTTT. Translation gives CASSAGVPNNSNQPQHF.

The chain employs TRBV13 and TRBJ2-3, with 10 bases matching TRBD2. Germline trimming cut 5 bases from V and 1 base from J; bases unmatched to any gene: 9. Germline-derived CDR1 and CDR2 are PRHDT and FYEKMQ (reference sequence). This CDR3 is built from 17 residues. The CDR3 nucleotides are TGTGCCAGCAGCCCCTGGCTAGCGGGAGTACGCACAGATACGCAGTATTTT. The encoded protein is CASSPWLAGVRTDTQYF.

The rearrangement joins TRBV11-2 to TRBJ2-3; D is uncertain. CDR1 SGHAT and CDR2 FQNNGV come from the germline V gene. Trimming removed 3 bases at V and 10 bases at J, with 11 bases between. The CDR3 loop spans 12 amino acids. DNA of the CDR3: TGTGCCAGCAGCTTTCAAACGTCGGCGCAGTATTTT. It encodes CASSFQTSAQYF.

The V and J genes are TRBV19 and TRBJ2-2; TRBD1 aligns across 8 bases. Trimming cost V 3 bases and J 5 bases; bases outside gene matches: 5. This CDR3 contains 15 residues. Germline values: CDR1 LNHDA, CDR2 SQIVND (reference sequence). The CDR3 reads CASSIGTGLTGELFF. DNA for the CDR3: TGTGCCAGTAGTATCGGGACAGGACTAACCGGGGAGCTGTTTTTT.

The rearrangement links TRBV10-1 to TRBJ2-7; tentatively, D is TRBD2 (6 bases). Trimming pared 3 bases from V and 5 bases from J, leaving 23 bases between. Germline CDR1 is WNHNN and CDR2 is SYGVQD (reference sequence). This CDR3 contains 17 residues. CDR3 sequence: CASSERGVGGRRDEQYF. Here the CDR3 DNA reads TGCGCCAGCAGTGAAAGGGGAGTTGGAGGGCGCAGGGACGAGCAGTACTTC.

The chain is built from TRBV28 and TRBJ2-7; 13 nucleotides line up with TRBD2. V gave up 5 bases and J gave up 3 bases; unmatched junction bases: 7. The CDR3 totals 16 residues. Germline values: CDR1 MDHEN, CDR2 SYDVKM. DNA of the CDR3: TGTGCCAGCAGTCACAGGACTAGCGGGAGTTACTACGAGCAGTACTTC. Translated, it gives CASSHRTSGSYYEQYF. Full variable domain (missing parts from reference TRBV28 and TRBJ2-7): DVKVTQSSRYLVKRTGEKVFLECVQDMDHENMFWYRQDPGLGLRLIYFSYDVKMKEKGDIPEGYSVSREKKERFSLILESASTNQTSMYLCASSHRTSGSYYEQYFGPGTRLTVT.

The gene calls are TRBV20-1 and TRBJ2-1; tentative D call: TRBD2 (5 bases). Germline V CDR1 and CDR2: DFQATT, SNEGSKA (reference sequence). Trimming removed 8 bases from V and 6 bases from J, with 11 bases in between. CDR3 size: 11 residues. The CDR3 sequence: CSSLTSNEQFF. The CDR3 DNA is TGCAGTTCCCTTACTAGCAATGAGCAGTTCTTC.

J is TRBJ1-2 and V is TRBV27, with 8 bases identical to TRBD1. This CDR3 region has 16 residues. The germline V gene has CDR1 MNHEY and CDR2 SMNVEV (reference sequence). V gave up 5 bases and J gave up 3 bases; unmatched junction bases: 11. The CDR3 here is CASSTSRQGRYYGYTF. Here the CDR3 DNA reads TGTGCCAGCAGTACGTCAAGACAGGGGCGATACTATGGCTACACCTTC.

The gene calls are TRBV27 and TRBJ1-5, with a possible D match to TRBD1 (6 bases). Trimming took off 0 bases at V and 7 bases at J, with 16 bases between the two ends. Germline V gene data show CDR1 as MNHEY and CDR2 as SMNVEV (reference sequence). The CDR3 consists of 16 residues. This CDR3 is CASSLSPQGFGQPQHF. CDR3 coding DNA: TGTGCCAGCAGTTTATCGCCCCAGGGGTTCGGGCAGCCCCAGCATTTT.

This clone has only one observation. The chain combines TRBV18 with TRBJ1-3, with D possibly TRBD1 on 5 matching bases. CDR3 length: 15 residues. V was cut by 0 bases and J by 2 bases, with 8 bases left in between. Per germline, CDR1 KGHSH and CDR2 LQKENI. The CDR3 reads CASSPPARAGNTIYF. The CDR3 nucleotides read TGTGCCAGCTCACCACCGGCCAGGGCTGGAAACACCATATATTTT.

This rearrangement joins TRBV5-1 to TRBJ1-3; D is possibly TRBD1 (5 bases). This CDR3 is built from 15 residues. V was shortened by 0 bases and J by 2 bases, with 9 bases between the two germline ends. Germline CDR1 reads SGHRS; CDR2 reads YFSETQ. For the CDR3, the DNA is TGCGCCAGCAGCTTGGCCGGGACTACTGGAAACACCATATATTTT. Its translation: CASSLAGTTGNTIYF.

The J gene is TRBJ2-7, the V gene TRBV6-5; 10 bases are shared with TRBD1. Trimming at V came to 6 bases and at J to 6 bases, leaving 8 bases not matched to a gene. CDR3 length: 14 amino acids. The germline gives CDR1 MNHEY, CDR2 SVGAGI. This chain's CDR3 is CASSRTRTGGEQYF. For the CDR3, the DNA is TGTGCCAGCAGCCGGACCAGGACAGGGGGCGAGCAGTACTTC.

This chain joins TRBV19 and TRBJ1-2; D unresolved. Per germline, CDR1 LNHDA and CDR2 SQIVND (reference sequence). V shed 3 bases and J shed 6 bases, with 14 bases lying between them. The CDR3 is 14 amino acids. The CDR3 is CASSIDRETDGYTF. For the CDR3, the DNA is TGTGCCAGTAGTATCGACCGGGAGACCGATGGCTACACCTTC.

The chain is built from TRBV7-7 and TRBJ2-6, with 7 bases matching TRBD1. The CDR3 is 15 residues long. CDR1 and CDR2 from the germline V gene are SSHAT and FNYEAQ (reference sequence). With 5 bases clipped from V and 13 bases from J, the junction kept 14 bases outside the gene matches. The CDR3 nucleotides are TGTGCCAGCAGCAAGGACAGGCCCGACGTGGGAGTCCTGACTTTC. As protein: CASSKDRPDVGVLTF.

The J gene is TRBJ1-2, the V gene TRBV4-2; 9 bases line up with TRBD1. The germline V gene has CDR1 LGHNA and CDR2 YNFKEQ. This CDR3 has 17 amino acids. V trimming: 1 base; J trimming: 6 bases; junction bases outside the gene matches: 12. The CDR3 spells CASSQGPGQGLSNGYTF. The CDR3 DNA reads TGTGCCAGCAGCCAAGGCCCCGGACAGGGGTTATCGAATGGCTACACCTTC.

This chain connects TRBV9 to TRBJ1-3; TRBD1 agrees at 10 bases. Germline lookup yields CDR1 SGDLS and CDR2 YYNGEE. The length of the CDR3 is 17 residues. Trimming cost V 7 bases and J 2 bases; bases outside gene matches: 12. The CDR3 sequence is CASSDNSGTGAGNTIYF. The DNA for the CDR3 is TGTGCCAGCTCGGACAATTCCGGGACAGGGGCTGGAAACACCATATATTTT.

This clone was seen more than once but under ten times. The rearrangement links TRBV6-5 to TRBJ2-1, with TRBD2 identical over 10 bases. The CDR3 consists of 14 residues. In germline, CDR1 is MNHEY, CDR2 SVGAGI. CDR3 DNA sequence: TGTGCAACAAGGCCTAGCGGGAGTTATAATGAGCAGTTCTTC. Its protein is CATRPSGSYNEQFF.

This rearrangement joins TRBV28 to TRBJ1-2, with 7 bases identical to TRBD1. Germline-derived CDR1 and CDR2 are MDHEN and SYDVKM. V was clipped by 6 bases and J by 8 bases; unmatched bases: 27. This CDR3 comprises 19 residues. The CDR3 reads CASRTALGRGGDSSGGYTF. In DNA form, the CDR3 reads TGTGCCAGCAGGACCGCACTGGGCCGAGGAGGGGACAGTTCGGGAGGCTACACCTTC.

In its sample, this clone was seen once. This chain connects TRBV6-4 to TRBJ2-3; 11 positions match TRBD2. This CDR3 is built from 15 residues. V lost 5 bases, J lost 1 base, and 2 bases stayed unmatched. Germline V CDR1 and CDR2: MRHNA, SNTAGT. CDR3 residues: CASSPLAGGTDTQYF. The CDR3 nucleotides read TGTGCCAGCAGTCCACTAGCGGGAGGCACAGATACGCAGTATTTT.

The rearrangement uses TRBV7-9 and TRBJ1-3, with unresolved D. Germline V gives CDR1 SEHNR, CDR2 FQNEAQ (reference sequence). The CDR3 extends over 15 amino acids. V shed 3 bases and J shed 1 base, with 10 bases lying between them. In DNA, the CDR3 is TGTGCCAGCAGCTTGTTAACAAATTCTGGAAACACCATATATTTT. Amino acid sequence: CASSLLTNSGNTIYF.

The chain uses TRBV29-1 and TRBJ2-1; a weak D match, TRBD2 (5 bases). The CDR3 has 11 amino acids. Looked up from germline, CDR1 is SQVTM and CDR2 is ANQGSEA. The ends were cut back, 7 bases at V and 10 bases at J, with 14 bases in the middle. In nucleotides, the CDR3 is TGCAGCGGTATAAGGGAGTGGGAGCAGTTCTTC. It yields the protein CSGIREWEQFF.